This is a list of T cell receptor beta chains from one sample in a study of tumor-infiltrating lymphocytes in primary liver carcinoma. TCRdb reprocessed the multiplex PCR reads via MiXCR and lists one record per CDR3 protein. The sample contains about 32,000 distinct CDR3 sequences, about three quarters of which appear only once. The specimen was liver tumor tissue from sampling region 5. These TCRs come from a man aged 40-55 years with primary liver carcinoma and hepatitis B virus infection. Both conserved end residues are part of each CDR3. The D gene is left open where the match is weak. For some rows the clone size is stated as once, few or many, or as a class when expanded; others skip it.

v_gene	d_gene	j_gene	abundance	CDR3aa	CDR3nt
TRBV29-1	.	TRBJ1-1	once	CSVAAGWGMNTEAFF	TGCAGCGTTGCGGCAGGGTGGGGAATGAACACTGAAGCTTTCTTT
TRBV6-2/TRBV6-3	.	TRBJ2-2	.	CASGYTVNTGELFF	TGTGCAAGCGGTTACACAGTTAACACCGGGGAACTGTTTTTT
TRBV11-1	.	TRBJ2-5	once	CAISGQVEVETQYF	TGTGCCATCAGTGGTCAGGTGGAGGTAGAGACCCAGTACTTC
TRBV4-2	.	TRBJ1-4	.	CVSSPHQGTNEKLFF	TGTGTCAGCAGCCCCCATCAGGGCACTAATGAAAAACTGTTTTTT
TRBV6-5	.	TRBJ1-3	medium-sized	CASSYAQSGNTIYF	TGTGCCAGCAGTTATGCACAGAGTGGAAACACCATATATTTT
TRBV29-1	.	TRBJ2-4	.	CSVVFSGIQNIQWF	TGCAGCGTTGTTTTCTCGGGGATCCAAAACATTCAGTGGTTC
TRBV6-5	TRBD1	TRBJ2-7	.	CASSSGQAAPFYEQYF	TGTGCCAGCAGCTCCGGACAGGCAGCACCCTTTTACGAGCAGTACTTC
TRBV10-1	.	TRBJ2-2	.	CASSAGGSTGELFF	TGCGCCAGCAGTGCAGGGGGGAGTACCGGGGAGCTGTTTTTT
TRBV11-2	.	TRBJ2-1	.	CVSSLDSSSYNEQFF	TGTGTCAGTAGCTTAGACTCTAGCTCTTACAATGAGCAGTTTTTC
TRBV5-4	TRBD1	TRBJ2-2	.	CASSRQDRNTGKLLF	TGTGCCAGCAGCAGACAGGACAGGAACACCGGGAAGCTGTTATTT
TRBV11-2	.	TRBJ2-3	few	CASSRRSTGNTDTQYF	TGTGCCAGCAGCAGAAGAAGTACAGGGAACACAGATACGCAGTATTTT
TRBV30	.	TRBJ1-6	.	CAWIPTDYNLPLHF	TGTGCCTGGATTCCGACAGATTATAATTTACCCCTCCACTTT
TRBV11-2	TRBD2	TRBJ2-1	.	CASSLGLLAGMNEQFF	TGTGCCAGCAGCTTAGGACTCCTAGCGGGAATGAATGAGCAGTTCTTT
TRBV11-2	.	TRBJ2-7	.	CANSASVTYEHYF	TGTGCCAACAGCGCATCGGTAACCTACGAACACTACTTC
TRBV29-1	.	TRBJ2-5	.	CSVTGTGLPQYF	TGCAGCGTTACAGGAACAGGCTTGCCCCAGTACTTC
TRBV29-1	.	TRBJ2-1	.	CSFAMGGPREQFF	TGCAGCTTTGCCATGGGGGGCCCGAGGGAGCAGTTCTTC
TRBV6-1	.	TRBJ2-3	many	CASSALGGSSTDTQYF	TGTGCCAGCAGTGCGCTTGGCGGGTCTAGCACAGATACGCAGTATTTT
TRBV11-2	.	TRBJ2-7	.	CASSPRRLPFDQYF	TGTGCCAGCAGCCCCCGCCGCCTGCCCTTCGATCAGTACTTC
TRBV29-1	TRBD2	TRBJ2-2	few	CSVTGTKVVGELFF	TGCAGCGTCACCGGGACTAAAGTGGTCGGGGAACTGTTTTTT
TRBV7-8	.	TRBJ2-3	.	CASWVVDEDMHYF	TGTGCCAGCTGGGTAGTGGACGAGGATATGCACTATTTT
TRBV11-2	.	TRBJ2-3	.	CANSLELYTDTQYF	TGTGCCAACAGCCTAGAACTTTACACTGATACGCAGTATTTT
TRBV11-2	TRBD1	TRBJ2-7	.	CASSLVQGAHEQYF	TGTGCCAGCAGCTTGGTCCAGGGGGCTCACGAGCAATACTTC
TRBV7-9	.	TRBJ1-2	.	CASSPKGRLSQYGYTF	TGTGCCAGCAGTCCCAAGGGCAGGCTGTCACAGTATGGCTACACCTTC
TRBV5-6	TRBD2	TRBJ2-7	.	CASSRGGIGLNYEQYF	TGTGCCAGCAGCCGGGGGGGTATTGGGCTGAATTACGAGCAGTACTTC
TRBV11-2	TRBD2	TRBJ2-1	few	CASSYTSAHLYNEQFF	TGTGCCAGCAGCTATACTAGCGCCCATTTATACAATGAGCAGTTCTTC